A single sample is the source of the 16 T cell receptor beta chains below, sequenced in a study of blood T cell repertoires in COVID-19. The table came from immunoSEQ multiplex PCR; TCRdb's copy has only in-frame clones and leaves some out. The sample lists approximately 97,000 clones, approximately 81% occurring once. The sample comprised peripheral blood. The origin of the receptors is a man between 60 and 75 years old with acute or convalescent COVID-19.

This rearrangement joins TRBV12-3 or TRBV12-4 to TRBJ1-5; D gene unclear. The CDR3 is made up of 12 amino acids. The ends were cut back, 3 bases at V and 6 bases at J, with 6 bases in the middle. CDR3 in amino acids: CASSLNSQPQHF. CDR3 DNA: TGTGCCAGCAGTTTGAATAGTCAGCCCCAGCATTTT.

The chain recombines TRBV3-1 (or the pseudogene TRBV3-2) with TRBJ1-1, with D possibly matching TRBD1 (5 bases). The CDR3 runs to 15 residues. The V end was cut by 2 bases, the J end by 3 bases, with 13 bases between. The germline V gene has CDR1 LGHDT and CDR2 YNNKEL (reference sequence). The CDR3 region is CASSQWGAGHTEAFF. DNA of the CDR3: TGTGCCAGCAGCCAATGGGGCGCAGGGCACACTGAAGCTTTCTTT.

The sample holds one count of this clone. The chain is built from TRBV5-6 and TRBJ2-5; 9 bases align to TRBD2. Germline CDR1 reads SGHDT; CDR2 reads YYEEEE. The J segment lost 5 bases and the V segment lost 2 bases, leaving 10 bases of the junction unmatched. The length of the CDR3 is 16 residues. The CDR3 DNA sequence: TGTGCCAGCAGCTTCATCTTTAGCGGGAGTCATGAGACCCAGTACTTC. Encoded protein: CASSFIFSGSHETQYF.

The rearrangement links TRBV7-6 to TRBJ2-1; the match to TRBD2 covers 12 bases. Germline V gene data show CDR1 as SGHVS and CDR2 as FNYEAQ. CDR3 length equals 17 residues. V dropped 3 bases and J dropped 6; count of bases not matched to a gene: 9. The DNA for the CDR3 is TGTGCCAGCAGCTTCGGACTAGCGGGAACCTATGGCAATGAGCAGTTCTTC. Translated: CASSFGLAGTYGNEQFF.

This sequence joins TRBV10-3 and TRBJ2-4; D possibly corresponds to TRBD1 (5 bases). Per the germline V gene, CDR1 is ENHRY and CDR2 is SYGVKD. The CDR3 totals 12 residues. Between the trimmed V and J ends, which lost 10 bases and 2 bases, there was a span of 9 bases. The CDR3 protein is CATQGTKNIQYF. CDR3 nucleotide sequence: TGTGCCACCCAGGGTACCAAAAACATTCAGTACTTC.

The J gene is TRBJ1-1, the V gene TRBV5-4; unclear D gene. The V end was cut by 2 bases, the J end by 0 bases, with 8 bases between. The CDR3 contains 14 residues. Germline V gives CDR1 SGHNT, CDR2 YYREEE (reference sequence). CDR3 protein: CASSFISMNTEAFF. CDR3 in DNA: TGTGCCAGCAGCTTTATTAGCATGAACACTGAAGCTTTCTTT.

The table lists this clone with a few counts. The CDR3 coding sequence is TGTGCCAGCAGCCCCGCGTCCCTTCACGAAAAACTGTTTTTT. It codes for CASSPASLHEKLFF. The chain links TRBV11-3 to TRBJ1-4; D not certain. In germline, CDR1 is SGHNT, CDR2 YENEEA. The CDR3 is 14 amino acids. Trimming cost V 5 bases and J 8 bases, with 15 bases left between them.

The chain has TRBV5-1 and TRBJ2-2; D gene unclear. The CDR3 runs 11 residues. The germline V gene has CDR1 SGHRS and CDR2 YFSETQ. V dropped 5 bases and J dropped 5 bases, with 4 bases sitting between them. CDR3 sequence: CASSRTGELFF. The DNA for the CDR3 is TGCGCCAGCAGTCGTACCGGGGAGCTGTTTTTT.

This clone appeared a few times. This chain uses TRBV9 with TRBJ2-7, with 7 bases that match TRBD1. V was clipped by 4 bases and J by 2 bases; unmatched bases: 12. Germline V gene sequence: CDR1 SGDLS, CDR2 YYNGEE. This CDR3 contains 16 residues. CDR3 protein: CASSPRHGTATYEQYF. The CDR3 coding sequence is TGTGCCAGCAGCCCAAGGCATGGGACAGCAACCTACGAGCAGTACTTC. The whole variable domain, filled in from reference TRBV9 and TRBJ2-7, reads DSGVTQTPKHLITATGQRVTLRCSPRSGDLSVYWYQQSLDQGLQFLIQYYNGEERAKGNILERFSAQQFPDLHSELNLSSLELGDSALYFCASSPRHGTATYEQYFGPGTRLTVT.

V usage is TRBV27 and J usage is TRBJ2-1; D is possibly TRBD2 (6 bases). The CDR3 totals 12 residues. The germline gives CDR1 MNHEY, CDR2 SMNVEV (reference sequence). The V end was cut by 4 bases, the J end by 9 bases, with 10 bases between. CDR3 protein: CASSSGSSEQFF. DNA for the CDR3: TGTGCCAGCAGTTCCGGGAGTTCTGAGCAGTTCTTC.

V is TRBV2 and J is TRBJ2-5; a possible D gene is TRBD1 (5 bases). Germline V gene sequence: CDR1 SNHLY, CDR2 FYNNEI. The ends were cut back, 7 bases at V and 3 bases at J, with 9 bases in the middle. This CDR3 spans 12 amino acids. The CDR3 loop is CASTFREETQYF. The CDR3, as DNA: TGTGCCAGCACCTTCAGGGAAGAGACCCAGTACTTC.

The V call is TRBV5-1, the J call TRBJ2-5, with 12 bases matching TRBD2. The CDR3 has 15 amino acids. V lost 1 base to trimming and J lost 4 bases; unmatched junction nucleotides: 2. The germline V gene encodes CDR1 SGHRS and CDR2 YFSETQ. The CDR3 DNA is TGCGCCAGCAGCTTGATGGGACTAGCGGGAGAGACCCAGTACTTC. Its protein product is CASSLMGLAGETQYF.

This CDR3 reads CASSQEGGSYNEQFF. CDR3 nucleotide sequence: TGCGCCAGCAGCCAAGAGGGCGGGAGCTACAATGAGCAGTTCTTC. The chain uses TRBV4-3 and TRBJ2-1, with 7 bases that match TRBD2. There are 15 residues in the CDR3. V lost 0 bases to trimming and J lost 3 bases; unmatched junction nucleotides: 2. CDR1 and CDR2 from the germline V gene are LGHNA and YSLEER.

The J gene is TRBJ2-7, the V gene TRBV6-1; TRBD2 matches 11 bases. CDR3 length equals 16 residues. J lost 5 bases, V lost 2 bases, and 8 bases had no gene match. The germline V gene has CDR1 MNHNS and CDR2 SASEGT. The DNA of the CDR3 is TGTGCCAGCAGTGAAACACTAGCGGGAGAGTCTGACGAGCAGTACTTC. Amino acids: CASSETLAGESDEQYF.

This rearrangement joins TRBV2 to TRBJ1-2; D gene uncertain. V lost 0 bases and J 8 bases, leaving 10 bases between the germline ends. The CDR3 consists of 13 residues. Germline CDR1 reads SNHLY; CDR2 reads FYNNEI. DNA for the CDR3: TGTGCCAGCAGTGAAGCTGCGTCGGTCGGCTACACCTTC. It is translated as CASSEAASVGYTF.

This chain uses TRBV18 with TRBJ1-1; the D gene is possibly TRBD1 (6 bases). The ends were cut back, 7 bases at V and 5 bases at J, with 17 bases in the middle. This CDR3 is built from 14 residues. Germline values: CDR1 KGHSH, CDR2 LQKENI. The CDR3 sequence: CASLPAGVRTEAFF. For the CDR3, the DNA is TGTGCCAGCTTACCTGCAGGGGTACGGACTGAAGCTTTCTTT.